This record looks at one T cell receptor (beta chain) sequence and its context. Its antigen has not been determined. Within one base of it there is no much larger clone, and no base qualities were kept. The CDR3 regions of human TCRbeta chains were analyzed by immunosequencing. The paper's data handling went like this. Repertoire TCRs were checked for matches against a reference library of SARS-CoV-2-specific TCRs that had been generated using the MIRA antigen-specificity platform. Breadth was defined as the fraction of unique TCRs that were SARS-CoV-2-associated, and depth was defined as the fraction of total T cells that were SARS-CoV-2-associated. Using the MIRA data, each spike-specific TCR was assigned both to the spike region to which the TCR was reactive and to a CD4 or CD8 class. Log10-transformed breadth and depth values were compared by one-way ANOVA with Sidak's multiple comparisons tests. TCRdb carries this immuneACCESS record with in-frame sequences only. Its versions omit some clonotypes, under half of them owing to an unresolved V gene in the studies checked, with the rest unexplained. That table is the source of V, J and clone size, and D and trimming were worked out from the DNA. The sample data list about 150,000 clones, and around 88% of these were observed just once. The ten largest account for about 15% of the sample.

This specimen comes from a study of T cell responses to AZD1222 COVID-19 vaccine (dated by TCRdb to about 2021). At the level of the whole study: Because spike-specific TCR depth and breadth did not differ between the two schedules, AZD1222 recipients who got a second dose at roughly 4 weeks were pooled with those who got a second dose at roughly 12 weeks. TCR sequencing covered about 230 trial participants: 200 to 220 given two doses of AZD1222 and 26 given two doses of MenACWY control vaccine. Trial participants were enrolled by age into subgroups of 18-55, 56-69 and 70-plus years, and around 150, 28 and 57 TCR-sequenced participants, respectively, were included in these subgroups. Results and caveats for the whole study, not just this receptor: Epitopes outside the regions mutated in the B.1.351 and B.1.1.7 variants were reportedly recognized by nearly half of the unique spike-specific TCRs. Participants were mostly white British and included more females than males, and it was suggested by the authors that clonal diversity may have been underestimated. After two AZD1222 doses, spike-specific TCR breadth and depth were significantly higher than at day 0 and than in MenACWY recipients. Because no day 14 peak-response samples were available, the repertoires could be characterized only after the peak T cell response. The 56-69-year group was small, and its depth increase did not reach significance, likely because of low power. Vaccine-associated CD4 TCRs spanned the whole spike protein, with dominant responses in regions 160-218 and 743-854. Conclusions about previously exposed vaccinees are limited, since just 6 or 7 AZD1222 recipients were seropositive for SARS-CoV-2 at baseline.

Germline trimming amounts to 4 bases on V and 2 bases on J, with 1 as the count of junction bases outside the gene matches. The CDR1 and CDR2 encoded by the germline V gene are SGHTA and FQGNSA. Including the terminal cysteine and phenylalanine, the CDR3 comprises 13 residues. Just the 39-base CDR3 DNA is kept, in frame starting at base 1. The time point label here, explained by the study, means: baseline before first vaccination. Samples from vaccinated people were obtained from the UK trials COV001 and COV002, which included a single-blind randomized controlled phase 2/3 trial of AZD1222 (ChAdOx1 nCoV-19) in healthy adults. For TCRbeta chain sequencing, PBMC samples from trial participants were taken at day 0 and at day 28 after the second dose.

The source material was peripheral blood, sampled on day 0 of AZD1222 vaccination. The V and J segments used are TRBV7-2 and TRBJ2-5; a stretch of 7 junction bases matches TRBD1. The source is an adult in good health. CDR3 region: CASSWDRQETQYF. The DNA sequence reads TGTGCCAGCAGCTGGGACAGACAAGAGACCCAGTACTTC.